The clone carrying this TCR beta chain was counted between two and nine times. Its cognate antigen is unknown. TCRdb independently ran MiXCR on the 5' RACE reads; one entry per CDR3 protein. The table has about 350,000 distinct CDR3 sequences, 8% to 9.5% seen once. The source of the sample is a study of T cells after yellow fever vaccination. The study, taken as a whole, reports: Abundant clonotypes from the bulk population could contaminate FACS-sorted repertoires.

The germline V gene has CDR1 SGHTA and CDR2 FQGNSA. The CDR3 spans 13 residues. Trimming took 5 bases from V and 1 from J, leaving 8 bases between them. The chain combines TRBV7-2 with TRBJ2-5, with TRBD2 as a possible D gene (5 bases). This TCR was sampled from a man between 18 and 29 years old who received the YFV17D yellow fever vaccine. The specimen was PBMCs, collected roughly 46 days after the first yellow fever vaccination. CDR3 residues: CASSRSGQETQYF. The DNA of the CDR3 is TGTGCCAGCAGCCGCAGCGGCCAAGAGACCCAGTACTTC.